The entry below describes one T cell receptor (beta chain). The antigen is undetermined. Libraries were UMI-labeled 5' RACE TRB cDNA. TCRdb derives one entry per CDR3 protein from the 5' RACE reads, leaving out DNA. This sample's clone table lists about 56,000 distinct CDR3 sequences. This specimen belongs to a study of CXCR3-negative and CXCR3-positive naive CD8 T cells. Background on the study: The libraries together contributed about 135 million TRB reads, each supplying about 1.5 +/- 0.3 million. Overall study results and limits: Diversity in memory CD8+ cells fell much lower than the comparably high levels seen in both naive subsets. CXCR3-positive naive cells had more hydrophobic TRB CDR3s than CXCR3-negative naive cells.

Per germline, CDR1 SGHVS and CDR2 FNYEAQ. The CDR3 contains 17 residues. All CD8+ T cell subsets were sorted in triplicate at roughly 280,000 cells each. The CD45RO-CCR7+CD27+CD95- phenotype denoted naive CD8+ T cells. The chain has TRBV7-6 and TRBJ2-3; the TCRdb D gene call, TRBD2, has no DNA to confirm it. Source material: naive CXCR3+ CD8+ T cells from blood. Noted subset: CD45RO-CCR7+CD27+CD95- naive CD8+ T cells expressing CXCR3 (TNR3+). This TCR was sampled from a human donor in good health. Some clones in this sample may be carry-over from other donors' samples. The chain's CDR3 is CASSGQVPLELADTQYF.